This T cell receptor (beta chain) is drawn from a study of shared clonotypes between healthy human individuals. Broader study findings: Donors were few, which limited the genetic and exposure-history diversity represented. Sampling covered blood only; tissue repertoires likely differ. All-four-donor shared clonotypes had higher generation probabilities than non-shared clonotypes did.

Partitioning of CD4+ cells yielded a CD45RA+ naive subset and a CD45RA-negative memory subset. To note about this clone: The target antigen is unknown.

Assay: immunoSEQ multiplex PCR; the TCRdb copy retains only in-frame clones and omits some. Among about 2.4 million clones, over 85% were seen once, and the ten largest hold approximately 0.37%. The germline gives CDR1 MDHEN, CDR2 SYDVKM. Trimming took 7 bases from V and 2 from J; bases not matched to a gene: 4. The length of the CDR3 is 14 residues. Sequenced material: naive CD4+ T cells from PBMCs. Subset of the sample: CD45RA+ positively selected. This clonotype was obtained from a man younger than 35 in good health. Some clones in this sample may be carry-over from other donors' samples. The chain uses TRBV28 and TRBJ2-7, with 11 bases aligning to TRBD2. The CDR3 here is CASNLAGGPYEQYF. In nucleotides, the CDR3 is TGTGCCAGCAACCTAGCGGGAGGACCCTACGAGCAGTACTTC.